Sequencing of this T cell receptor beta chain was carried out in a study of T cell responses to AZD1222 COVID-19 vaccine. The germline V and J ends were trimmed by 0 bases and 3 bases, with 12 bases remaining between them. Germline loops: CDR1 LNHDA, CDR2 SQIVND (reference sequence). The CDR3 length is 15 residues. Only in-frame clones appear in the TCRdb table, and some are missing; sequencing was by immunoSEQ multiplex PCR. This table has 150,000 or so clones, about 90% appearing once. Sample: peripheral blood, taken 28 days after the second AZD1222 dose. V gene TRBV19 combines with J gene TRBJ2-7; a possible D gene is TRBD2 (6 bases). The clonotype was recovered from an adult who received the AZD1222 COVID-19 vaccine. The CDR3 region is CASSIDRGGNYEQYF. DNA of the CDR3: TGTGCCAGTAGTATAGACCGGGGAGGAAACTACGAGCAGTACTTC. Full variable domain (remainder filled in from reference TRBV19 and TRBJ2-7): DGGITQSPKYLFRKEGQNVTLSCEQNLNHDAMYWYRQDPGQGLRLIYYSQIVNDFQKGDIAEGYSVSREKKESFPLTVTSAQKNPTAFYLCASSIDRGGNYEQYFGPGTRLTVT.